These T cell receptor beta chains were read from a single sample in a study of a mutant IDH1 vaccine in newly diagnosed glioma. These receptors lack a known antigen. Measured with immunoSEQ multiplex PCR; TCRdb has only the in-frame clones, and not every one. In the table there are about 35,000 clones, 75% to 85% of which are singletons. Sample: peripheral blood mononuclear cells (PBMCs), taken from a glioma patient whose treatment included an IDH1 peptide vaccine. The receptor source for this set is a woman in her 30s with glioma. Some clones in this sample may be carry-over from other donors' samples. CDR3s include the opening cysteine and the closing phenylalanine or tryptophan. The D gene is left open where the match is weak. Clone size is given for some rows only: seen once, a few or many times, or a class if the clone is expanded.

TRBJ1-2	TRBV5-4	NA	TRBD1	CASSPDRERGYTF	TGTGCCAGCAGTCCCGACAGGGAAAGGGGCTACACCTTC
TRBJ1-4	TRBV30	NA	TRBD1	CAWTGGTGSEKLFF	TGTGCCTGGACAGGAGGGACAGGGAGTGAAAAACTGTTTTTT
TRBJ1-2	TRBV19	once	NA	CASSKAVGTRFYGYTF	TGTGCCAGTAGTAAGGCGGTTGGGACGCGGTTCTATGGCTACACCTTC
TRBJ1-1	TRBV13	once	NA	CASSPEGWGTEAFF	TGTGCCAGCAGCCCCGAAGGGTGGGGCACTGAAGCTTTCTTT
TRBJ2-2	TRBV28	NA	NA	CASTPGTVATGELFF	TGTGCCAGCACCCCCGGGACTGTCGCAACCGGGGAGCTGTTTTTT
TRBJ2-7	TRBV6-1	once	NA	CASRGRAAYEQYF	TGTGCCAGCCGGGGCCGGGCCGCCTACGAGCAGTACTTC
TRBJ2-1	TRBV4-1	NA	NA	CASSQAVNEQFF	TGCGCCAGCAGCCAAGCCGTCAATGAGCAGTTCTTC
TRBJ1-1	TRBV9	once	NA	CASSPREGRNTEAFF	TGTGCCAGCAGCCCCCGGGAGGGACGGAACACTGAAGCTTTCTTT
TRBJ1-5	TRBV10-3	NA	NA	CAISELGGGGNQPQHF	TGTGCCATCAGTGAACTCGGCGGAGGAGGGAATCAGCCCCAGCATTTT
TRBJ2-5	TRBV7-7	NA	TRBD1	CASSLGGTGAVKETQYF	TGTGCTAGCAGCTTAGGGGGGACAGGGGCGGTGAAAGAGACCCAGTACTTC
TRBJ1-2	TRBV27	NA	NA	CASRWPGPNYGYTF	TGTGCCAGCCGCTGGCCGGGGCCTAACTATGGCTACACCTTC
TRBJ1-1	TRBV27	few	NA	CASRGQAVTEAFF	TGTGCCAGCAGAGGTCAGGCTGTCACTGAAGCTTTCTTT
TRBJ2-3	TRBV6-5	NA	NA	CASSYGGNTDTQYF	TGTGCCAGCAGTTATGGCGGGAACACAGATACGCAGTATTTT
TRBJ2-3	TRBV6-1	NA	TRBD2	CASSVAGATDTQYF	TGTGCCAGCAGTGTAGCGGGCGCGACAGATACGCAGTATTTT
TRBJ2-7	TRBV6-5	NA	NA	CASSYGREQYF	TGTGCCAGCAGTTACGGGCGCGAGCAGTACTTC
TRBJ2-7	TRBV10-3	NA	NA	CAISEWAGSYEQYF	TGTGCCATCAGTGAGTGGGCAGGGTCCTACGAGCAGTACTTC
TRBJ1-2	TRBV4-1	few	TRBD1	CASSQPLNRGTEGYTF	TGCGCCAGCAGCCAACCCCTGAACAGGGGGACCGAAGGCTACACCTTC
TRBJ2-5	TRBV2	NA	NA	CASKGFREAQETQYF	TGTGCCAGCAAAGGTTTCAGGGAGGCCCAAGAGACCCAGTACTTC
TRBJ1-1	TRBV7-2	NA	NA	CASSVSVGSGNTEAFF	TGTGCCAGCAGCGTATCCGTGGGGTCGGGGAACACTGAAGCTTTCTTT
TRBJ2-3	TRBV5-4	NA	TRBD2	CASSIAGRPDTQYF	TGTGCCAGCAGTATAGCGGGACGACCAGATACGCAGTATTTT
TRBJ2-7	TRBV7-2	NA	NA	CASSLVFLYEQYF	TGTGCCAGCAGCTTAGTGTTCCTCTACGAGCAGTACTTC
TRBJ1-2	TRBV23-1	NA	NA	CASSQERGYGYTF	TGCGCCAGCAGTCAAGAAAGGGGGTATGGCTACACCTTC